This T cell receptor (beta chain) comes out of a study of regulatory T cells in long-lasting Graves disease. Indicated time point: persistent/refractory GD, antithyroid drugs over 5 years with positive TRAb. The TCR library used RNA extracted from PBMCs. From each patient, around 9 milliliters of peripheral blood was drawn and collected into an EDTA anticoagulant tube. Study results and limitations: Persistent cases favored TRBV28, TRBJ1-2 and TRBJ2-5.

There are many counts of this clonotype. Its antigen is currently unknown. An end of the junction differs from the germline gene, which may be a read error. Germline V gives CDR1 MDHEN, CDR2 SYDVKM. The CDR3 covers 14 residues. Arm-PCR of CDR3 regions and iRepertoire HTBI primers were the basis on which TCR beta libraries were built. TCRdb analysed the multiplex PCR reads with MiXCR anew, one entry per CDR3 protein. The repertoire holds about 400,000 distinct CDR3 sequences, with 20% to 25% as singletons. The rearrangement links TRBV28 to TRBJ2-2, with D perhaps TRBD1 (6 bases). The material was peripheral blood mononuclear cells (PBMCs), obtained when the disease was refractory, from a patient treated with antithyroid drugs. This clonotype originated in a female donor with Graves disease. The CDR3 is CASSVGQTFGVLFF. The CDR3 region has the DNA TGTGCCAGCAGCGTCGGACAGACCTTCGGGGTGCTGTTTTTT.